Listed below are T cell receptor beta chains from one sample, sequenced in a study of CD8 T cells in ankylosing spondylitis. TCRdb recomputed calls from the 5' RACE reads with MiXCR, one row per CDR3 protein. The sample shows approximately 250,000 distinct CDR3 sequences, 10% of them seen only once. The sequenced sample consisted of blood, either unsorted or a sorted T cell fraction (not recorded which). The receptors shown here come from a male donor with ankylosing spondylitis or in good health (not recorded which). Each CDR3 is given with its conserved first and last residue. A D gene is named only where the DNA matches it firmly. Size is stated for part of the rows, as once, few or many counts, or as a class when the clone is expanded.

d_gene	abundance	j_gene	v_gene	CDR3aa	CDR3nt
.	many	TRBJ2-7	TRBV12-3/TRBV12-4	CASITRHAASYEQYF	TGTGCCAGCATAACTAGGCATGCAGCCTCCTACGAGCAGTACTTC
.	.	TRBJ2-7	TRBV3-1	CASCQGFEKGGSYEQYF	TGTGCCTCCTGCCAAGGATTCGAGAAGGGGGGATCCTACGAGCAGTACTTC
TRBD1	many	TRBJ2-3	TRBV5-1	CASSQDREDTQYF	TGCGCCAGCAGCCAGGACAGGGAAGATACGCAGTATTTT
TRBD2	.	TRBJ2-5	TRBV20-1	CSVDSGSTEETQYF	TGCAGTGTAGATAGCGGGAGTACGGAAGAGACCCAGTACTTC
.	many	TRBJ1-2	TRBV29-1	CSVRTREYYGYTF	TGCAGCGTGCGCACCAGGGAGTACTATGGCTACACCTTC
TRBD2	many	TRBJ2-7	TRBV6-4	CASRDHPLAGVGYEQYF	TGTGCCAGCAGAGACCACCCTTTAGCGGGAGTGGGCTACGAGCAGTACTTC
.	many	TRBJ2-3	TRBV2	CATRNGITDTQYF	TGTGCCACCCGGAACGGTATCACAGATACGCAGTATTTT
.	many	TRBJ1-2	TRBV5-1	CASSLELGFGYTF	TGCGCCAGCAGCTTGGAGTTGGGGTTTGGCTACACCTTC
.	many	TRBJ2-1	TRBV4-2	CASSLTSLDEQFF	TGTGCCAGCAGCCTAACTAGTTTGGATGAGCAGTTCTTC
.	many	TRBJ2-5	TRBV2	CASRLETQYF	TGTGCCAGCAGACTGGAGACCCAGTACTTC
TRBD2	many	TRBJ2-1	TRBV12-3/TRBV12-4	CASSQRPRLAGGTTYNEQFF	TGTGCCAGCAGCCAAAGGCCCCGACTAGCGGGAGGCACGACCTACAATGAGCAGTTCTTC
.	.	TRBJ2-1	TRBV5-1	CASSSDASSYNEQFF	TGCGCCAGCAGCTCGGACGCGAGCTCCTACAATGAGCAGTTCTTC
.	many	TRBJ1-1	TRBV5-1	CASSLDTSGTEAFF	TGCGCCAGCAGCTTGGACACTTCGGGAACTGAAGCTTTCTTT
.	many	TRBJ2-1	TRBV6-6	CASTGTLDEQFF	TGTGCCAGCACTGGGACTCTCGATGAGCAGTTCTTC